This TCR beta chain was documented in a study of T cells in Graves' hyperthyroidism and ophthalmopathy. Whole-study context: Before treatment of any kind, peripheral blood was taken at initial diagnosis.

Overall study results and limits: A model of 13 V-J features distinguished ophthalmopathy from stable hyperthyroidism. The model foresaw ophthalmopathy a median about 6.1 months prior to onset.

In its sample, this clonotype was seen many times. What it recognizes is unknown. The CDR3 is made up of 14 amino acids. From germline, CDR1 is SGHKS and CDR2 YYEKEE (reference sequence). Germline trimming cut 4 bases from V and 2 bases from J; bases unmatched to any gene: 5. RNA transcripts provided the source from which TCR beta CDR3 regions were amplified. The HTBI primer set drove a first-round RT-PCR of the TCR CDR3. TCRdb called the multiplex PCR reads again in MiXCR, with one record for every CDR3 protein. The table shows about 610,000 distinct CDR3 sequences, with roughly 14% occurring only once.

The genes are TRBV5-5 and TRBJ2-7; 8 nucleotides line up with TRBD1. This sequence was found in a woman between 40 and 50 years old with Graves' ophthalmopathy. Sequencing was done on a sample of blood. The CDR3 coding sequence is TGTGCCAGCAGCCCGGGACAGGTAGCCTACGAGCAGTACTTC. Encoded protein: CASSPGQVAYEQYF. The whole variable domain, filled in from reference TRBV5-5 and TRBJ2-7, reads DAGVTQSPTHLIKTRGQQVTLRCSPISGHKSVSWYQQVLGQGPQFIFQYYEKEERGRGNFPDRFSARQFPNYSSELNVNALLLGDSALYLCASSPGQVAYEQYFGPGTRLTVT.